These 3 T cell receptor beta chains were sequenced from one sample in a study of OX40 agonist ivuxolimab in advanced cancers. Sequenced by immunoSEQ multiplex PCR; TCRdb stores in-frame clones only, minus some. The sample contains tens of thousands of clones, around 93% of which appear only once. The specimen comprised CD4+ or CD8+ T cells sorted from blood, sampled in a trial of the OX40 agonist ivuxolimab. The receptors here all came from an adult with an advanced solid tumor such as melanoma, head and neck, liver or kidney cancer.

The rearrangement uses TRBV6-5 and TRBJ2-7; unclear D gene. This CDR3 has 15 amino acids. The germline V and J ends were trimmed by 2 bases and 0 bases, with 11 bases remaining between them. Looked up from germline, CDR1 is MNHEY and CDR2 is SVGAGI. The CDR3, as DNA: TGTGCCAGCAGTTACGACGTTTGGAGCTCCTACGAGCAGTACTTC. Translated: CASSYDVWSSYEQYF.

V and J are TRBV15 and TRBJ2-7, with 10 bases that match TRBD1. The length of the CDR3 is 14 residues. From germline, CDR1 is LNHNV and CDR2 YYDKDF (reference sequence). Trimming at V came to 7 bases and at J to 1 base, leaving 4 bases not matched to a gene. CDR3 DNA: TGTGCCACCACGCCGGACAGGGGGTCCTACGAGCAGTACTTC. It codes for CATTPDRGSYEQYF.

In DNA form, the CDR3 reads TGTGCCTGGAGTGTACGGGGACTTAATCAGCCCCAGCATTTT. Translation gives CAWSVRGLNQPQHF. The chain recombines TRBV30 with TRBJ1-5, with TRBD1 as a possible D gene (5 bases). This CDR3 comprises 14 residues. Germline assignment: CDR1 GTSNPN and CDR2 SVGIG (reference sequence). Trimming pared 0 bases from V and 4 bases from J, leaving 10 bases between.